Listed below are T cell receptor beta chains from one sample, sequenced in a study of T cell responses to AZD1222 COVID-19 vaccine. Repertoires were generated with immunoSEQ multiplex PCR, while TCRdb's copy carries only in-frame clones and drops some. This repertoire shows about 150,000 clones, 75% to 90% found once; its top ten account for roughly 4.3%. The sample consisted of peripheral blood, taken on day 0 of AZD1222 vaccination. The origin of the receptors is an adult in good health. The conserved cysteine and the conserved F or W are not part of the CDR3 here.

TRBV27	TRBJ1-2	ASSQDRGSGYT
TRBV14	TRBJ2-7	ASSQDSVGTETYEQY
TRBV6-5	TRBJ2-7	ASSMTGAYEQY
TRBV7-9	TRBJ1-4	ASSLQAGGGGKLF
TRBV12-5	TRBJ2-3	ASAQDRGLDTQY
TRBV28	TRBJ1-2	ASSPGGWSPNYGYT
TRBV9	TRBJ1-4	ASSAALVGGLTNEKLF
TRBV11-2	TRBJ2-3	ASSLYGIAGGRGDTQY
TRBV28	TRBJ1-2	ASSEGGVGYGYT
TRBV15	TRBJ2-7	ATSRVGRGGSYEQY
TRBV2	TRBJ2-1	ASSEAGVSSYNEQF
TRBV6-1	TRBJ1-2	ASSDQTWGYT
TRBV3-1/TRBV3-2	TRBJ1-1	ASSQATGGAF
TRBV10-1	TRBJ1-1	ASSGKQGDRGRNTEAF
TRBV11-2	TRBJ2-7	ASSLVGGSSYEQY
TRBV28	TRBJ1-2	ASSLQMFLYGYT
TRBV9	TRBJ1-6	ASSVTDRGVNSPLH
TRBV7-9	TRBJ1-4	ASSPNRVATNEKLF
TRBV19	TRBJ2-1	ASSLPGEQF
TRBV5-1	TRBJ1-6	ASSLASGGSDSPLH
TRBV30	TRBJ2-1	AWSPHDRHYNEQF
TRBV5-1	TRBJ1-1	ASSLEGVATEAF
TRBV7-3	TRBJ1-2	ASSLRQGDGYT
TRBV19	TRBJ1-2	ASRPTHTGAYGYT
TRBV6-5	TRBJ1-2	ASSLDRAKRGYT
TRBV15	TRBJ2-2	ATSRDLIGPEPNTGELF
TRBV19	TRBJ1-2	ASSRRENGYT
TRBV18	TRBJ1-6	ASSPPTGDNSPLH
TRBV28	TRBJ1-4	ASSFSGFGPTNEKLF
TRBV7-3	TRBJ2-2	ASSLDGTRAGELF
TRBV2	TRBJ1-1	ASSEGLNTEAF
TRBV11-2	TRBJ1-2	ASSLDLGLYGYT
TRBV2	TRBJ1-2	ASSEAVGQGADGYT
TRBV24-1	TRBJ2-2	ATSDIGGQGRTGELF
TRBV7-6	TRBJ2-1	ASSLVAGGQVEQF
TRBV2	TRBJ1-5	ASARGGAGQPQH
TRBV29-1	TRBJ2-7	SVEEGDEQY
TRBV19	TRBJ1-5	ASSIGRGNSNQPQH
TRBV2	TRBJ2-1	ASTTGTDYHNEQF
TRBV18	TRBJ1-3	ASSPVAGSGNTIY
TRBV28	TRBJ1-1	ASSLQPNTEAF
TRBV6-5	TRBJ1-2	ASSFQGNGYT
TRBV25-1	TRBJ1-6	ASSTGSSNSPLH
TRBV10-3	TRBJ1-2	AVRQGNSDGYT
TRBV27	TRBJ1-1	ASSFVALGTEAF
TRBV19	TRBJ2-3	ASSIRGGPETQY
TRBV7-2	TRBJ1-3	ASGPQGFSGNTIY
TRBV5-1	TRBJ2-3	ASSPRLAGVPTDTQY
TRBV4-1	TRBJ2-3	ASSPQEGRRDTQY
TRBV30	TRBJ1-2	AWYYRGGYT